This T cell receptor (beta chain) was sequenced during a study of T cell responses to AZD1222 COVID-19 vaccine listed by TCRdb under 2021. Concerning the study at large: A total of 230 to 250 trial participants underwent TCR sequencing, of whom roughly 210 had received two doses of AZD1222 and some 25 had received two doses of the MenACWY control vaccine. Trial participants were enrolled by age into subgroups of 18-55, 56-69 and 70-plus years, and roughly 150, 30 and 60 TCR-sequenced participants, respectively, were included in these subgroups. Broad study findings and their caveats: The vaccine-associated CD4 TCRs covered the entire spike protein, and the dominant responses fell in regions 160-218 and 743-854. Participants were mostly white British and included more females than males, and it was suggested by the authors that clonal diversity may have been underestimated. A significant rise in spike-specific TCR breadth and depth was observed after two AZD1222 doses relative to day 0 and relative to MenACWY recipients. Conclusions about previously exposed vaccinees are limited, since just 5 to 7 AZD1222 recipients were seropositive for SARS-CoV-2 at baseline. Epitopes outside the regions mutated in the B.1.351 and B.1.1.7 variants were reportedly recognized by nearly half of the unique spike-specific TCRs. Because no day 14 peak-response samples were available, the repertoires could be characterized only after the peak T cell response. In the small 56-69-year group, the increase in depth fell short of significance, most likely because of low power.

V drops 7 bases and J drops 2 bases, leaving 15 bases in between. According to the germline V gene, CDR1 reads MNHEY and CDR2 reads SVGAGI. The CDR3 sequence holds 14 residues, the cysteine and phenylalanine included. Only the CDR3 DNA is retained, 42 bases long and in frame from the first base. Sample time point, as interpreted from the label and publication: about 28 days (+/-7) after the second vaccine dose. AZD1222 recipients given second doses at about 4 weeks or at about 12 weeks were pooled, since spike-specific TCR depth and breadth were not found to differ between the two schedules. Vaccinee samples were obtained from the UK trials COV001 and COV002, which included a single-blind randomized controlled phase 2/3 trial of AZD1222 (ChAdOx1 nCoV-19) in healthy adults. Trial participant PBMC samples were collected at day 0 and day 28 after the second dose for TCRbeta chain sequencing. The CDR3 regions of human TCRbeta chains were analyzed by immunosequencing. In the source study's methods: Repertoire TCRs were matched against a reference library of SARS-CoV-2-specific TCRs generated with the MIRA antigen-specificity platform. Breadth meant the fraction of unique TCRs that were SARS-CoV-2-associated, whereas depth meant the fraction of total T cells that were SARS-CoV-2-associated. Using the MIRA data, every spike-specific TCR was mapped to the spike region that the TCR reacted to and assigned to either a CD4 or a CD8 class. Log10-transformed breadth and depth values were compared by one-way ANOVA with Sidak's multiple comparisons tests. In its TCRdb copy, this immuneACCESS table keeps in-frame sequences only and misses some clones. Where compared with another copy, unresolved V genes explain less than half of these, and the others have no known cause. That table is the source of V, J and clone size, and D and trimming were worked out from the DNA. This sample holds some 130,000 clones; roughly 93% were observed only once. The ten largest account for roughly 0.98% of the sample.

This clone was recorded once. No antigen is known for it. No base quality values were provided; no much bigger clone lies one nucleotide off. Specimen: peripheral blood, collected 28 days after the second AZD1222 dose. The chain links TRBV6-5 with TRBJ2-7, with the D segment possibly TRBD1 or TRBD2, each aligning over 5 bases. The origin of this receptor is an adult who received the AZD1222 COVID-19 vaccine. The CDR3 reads CASKSGRGTYEQYF. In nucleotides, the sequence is TGTGCCAGCAAGTCAGGGAGAGGGACCTACGAGCAGTACTTC.